The TCR beta chain under discussion was sequenced for a study of blood T cell repertoires in COVID-19. Germline V CDR1 and CDR2: KGHSH, LQKENI. Unmatched junction bases numbered 11, after V lost 6 bases and J lost 2 bases. CDR3 size: 18 residues. Seattle participants joined during active infection and were tracked over time. As originally analysed: How many nucleated cells were present was estimated from reference gene primer amplification. Profiled with immunoSEQ multiplex PCR; TCRdb holds only in-frame clones, not every one. From that table come the V and J calls and clone size; the DNA was used to work out D and trimming. Of about 160,000 clones in the sample, 80% to 95% were seen once.

This TCR derives from a man aged 25 to 40 with COVID-19, enrolled during active disease. The rearrangement joins TRBV18 to TRBJ2-5; the match to TRBD2 covers 14 bases. Material: peripheral blood. The CDR3 loop reads CASSHGLAGGPGQETQYF. CDR3 nucleotide sequence: TGTGCCAGCTCGCACGGACTAGCGGGAGGCCCGGGGCAAGAGACCCAGTACTTC.